The rows below give T cell receptor beta chains drawn from one sample of a study of cytomegalovirus exposure and HLA in healthy donors. TCRdb's copy holds only in-frame clones and misses some; the assay was immunoSEQ multiplex PCR. This repertoire shows roughly 50,000 clones, 70% to 75% found once; its top ten account for about 6.8%. Sequenced material: PBMCs. The receptors come from a young man in good health and CMV-seropositive. Each CDR3 is given with its conserved first and last residue. D genes are given only for firm matches. The listing skips clone size in some rows; elsewhere it reads once, few, many or a size class.

j_call clone_size d_call v_call cdr3_nt cdr3_aa
TRBJ2-5 - - TRBV6-1 TGTGCCAGCATGGCGGGGCCGTACCCGAAGACCCAGTACTTC CASMAGPYPKTQYF
TRBJ1-2 - TRBD1 TRBV6-5 TGTGCCAGCAGTTTCTCAGGGACAGGGAACTATGGCTACACCTTC CASSFSGTGNYGYTF
TRBJ2-5 few - TRBV5-4 TGTGCCAGCAGGCAGGGGACCCAAGAGACCCAGTACTTC CASRQGTQETQYF
TRBJ1-1 - - TRBV28 TGTGCCAGCGGGGCGGGGGCGAGGTCTGAAGCTTTCTTT CASGAGARSEAFF
TRBJ2-1 - - TRBV2 TGTGCCAGCGGCCCCCTCGATGAGCAGTTCTTC CASGPLDEQFF
TRBJ2-7 - TRBD2 TRBV28 TGTGCCAGCAACCCTGCGGGGGCCTACGAGCAGTACTTC CASNPAGAYEQYF
TRBJ1-6 - TRBD1 TRBV30 TGTGCCTGGACAAGGACAGGTGTACGACCCCTCCACTTT CAWTRTGVRPLHF
TRBJ1-1 - TRBD1 TRBV9 TGTGCCAGCAGCGGAGGGACAGGGCGGAGAGTGGGCACTGAAGCTTTCTTT CASSGGTGRRVGTEAFF
TRBJ1-2 - TRBD1 TRBV25-1 TGTGCCAGCAGTGAATGGGATGGCAGGGGGAATAAGTACTATGGCTACACCTTC CASSEWDGRGNKYYGYTF
TRBJ2-7 - TRBD1 TRBV7-9 TGTGCCAGCAGCCCCCCCGGGACAGCCTACGAGCAGTACTTC CASSPPGTAYEQYF
TRBJ2-1 once TRBD1 TRBV7-9 TGTGCCAGCAGCTTAGAGGTAGGGACAGTCGCGTTCTTC CASSLEVGTVAFF
TRBJ2-7 - - TRBV9 TGTGCCAGCAGCGCCTTTGACAGTTTCTACGAGCAGTACTTC CASSAFDSFYEQYF
TRBJ2-1 few TRBD2 TRBV5-1 TGCGCCAGCAGCTTTAGCGGGGGGGCCGGCAATGAGCAGTTCTTC CASSFSGGAGNEQFF
TRBJ1-5 few - TRBV5-5 TGTGCCAGCAGCCCCTGGACAGATGATCAGCCCCAGCATTTT CASSPWTDDQPQHF
TRBJ2-5 once - TRBV30 TGTGCCTGGAGTGGTGGACCGAGGGCCCAGTACTTC CAWSGGPRAQYF
TRBJ1-6 - - TRBV27 TGTGCCAGCAGTTTATCATCAGGGGCAAATTCACCCCTCCACTTT CASSLSSGANSPLHF
TRBJ2-7 - TRBD2 TRBV19 TGTGCCAGTAGTATGGACCCGGGGGGCTACGAGCAGTACTTC CASSMDPGGYEQYF
TRBJ1-1 - - TRBV7-8 TGTGCCAGCAGCTTAGGGGGACAACTTTTGAACACTGAAGCTTTCTTT CASSLGGQLLNTEAFF
TRBJ2-2 - TRBD2 TRBV6-4 TGTGCCAGCAGTGACGGGGGGGCCGGGGAGCTGTTTTTT CASSDGGAGELFF
TRBJ2-2 few - TRBV6-6 TGTGCCAGCAGGGAGGCAGGGACAACGAACACCGGGGAGCTGTTTTTT CASREAGTTNTGELFF
TRBJ1-5 - - TRBV7-9 TGTGCCAGCAGCCCTGGGCAGTTCAATCAGCCCCAGCATTTT CASSPGQFNQPQHF
TRBJ1-3 - - TRBV28 TGTGCCAGCAGTTTATGGACAGGTGCCATATATTTT CASSLWTGAIYF
TRBJ1-4 - TRBD1 TRBV7-6 TGTGCCAGCAGCTACAGGGGAACTAATGAAAAACTGTTTTTT CASSYRGTNEKLFF
TRBJ2-2 - - TRBV4-3 TGCGCCAGCAGCCAAGAGGGCGACGGGGAGCTGTTTTTT CASSQEGDGELFF
TRBJ2-7 few TRBD1 TRBV6-5 TGTGCCAGCAGTTACTCTTCAACAGGGGGCTCCTACGAGCAGTACTTC CASSYSSTGGSYEQYF
TRBJ2-7 - - TRBV5-1 TGCGCCAGCAGCTCGGACAGTAGCTCCTACGAGCAGTACTTC CASSSDSSSYEQYF
TRBJ1-2 - - TRBV4-3 TGCGCCAGCAGCCACGCTCTAGATGGCTACACCTTC CASSHALDGYTF
TRBJ2-7 - TRBD2 TRBV9 TGTGCCAGCAGCGCCGGGCCGGGGGGCTACGAGCAGTACTTC CASSAGPGGYEQYF
TRBJ1-5 - TRBD1 TRBV28 TGTGCCAGCAGTTCGACAGGGACCAATCAGCCCCAGCATTTT CASSSTGTNQPQHF
TRBJ2-1 - TRBD2 TRBV29-1 TGCAGCGTTGGAAGGACTAGCGGGGGGATCAATGAGCAGTTCTTC CSVGRTSGGINEQFF
TRBJ2-1 - - TRBV11-2 TGTGCCAGCAGCTTAGGAACGGGTCGAGCGGCTGGGGAGCAGTTCTTC CASSLGTGRAAGEQFF
TRBJ1-5 - - TRBV4-2 TGTGCCAGCAGCCATTCAGGGTGGGATCAGCCCCAGCATTTT CASSHSGWDQPQHF
TRBJ2-2 - - TRBV5-6 TGTGCCAGCAGCCCCGGGGGCGGGGAGCTGTTTTTT CASSPGGGELFF
TRBJ2-7 - - TRBV4-1 TGCGCCAGCAGCTCCCCGGAGAGATTTTACGAGCAGTACTTC CASSSPERFYEQYF
TRBJ2-7 few - TRBV5-1 TGCGCCAGCAGCTTGGGCCAGGGCGGCTACGAGCAGTACTTC CASSLGQGGYEQYF
TRBJ2-3 few TRBD2 TRBV5-1 TGCGCCAGCAGCTATAGCGGGGGGGACCTCACAGATACGCAGTATTTT CASSYSGGDLTDTQYF
TRBJ2-7 once - TRBV30 TGTGCCTGGAGTCCGGGGATCTACGAGCAGTACTTC CAWSPGIYEQYF
TRBJ1-2 - TRBD1 TRBV5-6 TGTGCCAGCACAAGGGGACAGACAGAGTATGGCTACACCTTC CASTRGQTEYGYTF
TRBJ2-7 - - TRBV7-2 TGTGCCAGCGGTTCCGGGACACCCTACGAGCAGTACTTC CASGSGTPYEQYF
TRBJ1-1 - - TRBV7-6 TGTGCCAGCAGCTTGGACAGAATAAACACTGAAGCTTTCTTT CASSLDRINTEAFF
TRBJ1-1 few TRBD1 TRBV5-1 TGCGCCAGCAACTCACAGGGGTCTTTGGCTGAAGCTTTCTTT CASNSQGSLAEAFF
TRBJ2-3 - - TRBV7-2 TGTGCCAGCAGTTTAAACAGGGCTGATACGCAGTATTTT CASSLNRADTQYF
TRBJ2-7 - TRBD2 TRBV7-2 TGTGCCAGCAGATGGACTAGCGGGGACCCTAACGAGCAGTACTTC CASRWTSGDPNEQYF
TRBJ2-7 - TRBD1 TRBV11-2 TGTGCCAGCAGCTCATATGGGGGACAGGGCTACGAGCAGTACTTC CASSSYGGQGYEQYF
TRBJ2-5 - TRBD2 TRBV5-1 TGCGCCAGCAGCTTGGGAAGTAGCGGGGAACAAGAGACCCAGTACTTC CASSLGSSGEQETQYF
TRBJ1-5 - - TRBV6-5 TGTGCCAGCAGACCCAGGGGTTATAGCAATCAGCCCCAGCATTTT CASRPRGYSNQPQHF
TRBJ1-1 - TRBD1 TRBV5-6 TGTGCCAGCAGCTTGGGACAGGGTTACACTGAAGCTTTCTTT CASSLGQGYTEAFF
TRBJ1-5 - - TRBV27 TGTGCCAGTGGTCCGGGACTTTCGGGAGAGCCCCAGCATTTT CASGPGLSGEPQHF